Listed below are T cell receptor beta chains from one sample, sequenced in a study of identical twins. TCRdb re-derived calls from the 5' RACE reads in MiXCR, one entry per CDR3 protein. The profile shows about 920,000 distinct CDR3 sequences, over 9% of them singletons. The same data also went into a second study, on yellow fever vaccine responses in identical twins.

The sample taken for sequencing was PBMCs. These TCRs come from a young woman in good health. CDR3s include the opening cysteine and the closing phenylalanine or tryptophan. D genes are given only for firm matches. Clone size, where shown, is once, few, many, or a class for clones that have expanded.

D,size,J,V,CDR3,DNA
TRBD1,few,TRBJ2-2,TRBV5-1,CASSYNRGYSTGELFF,TGCGCCAGCAGCTACAACAGGGGGTACTCTACCGGGGAGCTGTTTTTT
NA,few,TRBJ2-1,TRBV11-2,CASSLVAGPDNEQFF,TGTGCCAGCAGCTTAGTTGCCGGCCCCGACAATGAGCAGTTCTTC
TRBD2,many,TRBJ2-3,TRBV15,CATSRGLGTSGRAGDTQYF,TGTGCCACCAGCAGAGGTCTAGGGACTAGCGGGAGGGCCGGGGATACGCAGTATTTT
TRBD1,NA,TRBJ2-2,TRBV4-1,CASSQGAGTGFAPGELFF,TGCGCCAGCAGCCAAGGGGCCGGGACAGGGTTTGCTCCCGGGGAGCTGTTTTTT
NA,many,TRBJ1-6,TRBV12-3/TRBV12-4,CASSIKGSPLHF,TGTGCCAGCAGTATAAAGGGATCACCCCTCCACTTT
TRBD1,few,TRBJ2-2,TRBV15,CATSRDLGQGFIENTGELFF,TGTGCCACCAGCAGAGATCTGGGACAGGGGTTTATCGAGAACACCGGGGAGCTGTTTTTT
TRBD1,many,TRBJ2-1,TRBV7-2,CASSHTGTAYNEQFF,TGTGCCAGCAGCCACACCGGGACAGCCTACAATGAGCAGTTCTTC
TRBD1,once,TRBJ2-7,TRBV12-3/TRBV12-4,CASSGTGGLYEQYF,TGTGCCAGCAGCGGGACAGGGGGCCTATACGAGCAGTACTTC
TRBD2,few,TRBJ2-2,TRBV20-1,CSASGSGGPATGELFF,TGCAGTGCTAGCGGCTCGGGGGGGCCGGCCACCGGGGAGCTGTTTTTT
NA,few,TRBJ1-2,TRBV5-4,CASRSGPNYGYTF,TGTGCCAGCAGGTCGGGGCCCAACTATGGCTACACCTTC
TRBD2,NA,TRBJ2-2,TRBV24-1,CATSDSFSGAATGELFF,TGTGCCACCAGTGATTCGTTTAGCGGGGCTGCCACCGGGGAGCTGTTTTTT
TRBD2,NA,TRBJ2-1,TRBV5-1,CASSLPPTSGAYNEQFF,TGCGCCAGCAGCTTACCACCTACTAGCGGGGCCTACAATGAGCAGTTCTTC
TRBD2,few,TRBJ2-1,TRBV2,CASSEISGGYNEQFF,TGTGCCAGCAGTGAAATTAGCGGGGGGTATAATGAGCAGTTCTTC
TRBD2,few,TRBJ2-2,TRBV12-3/TRBV12-4,CASRLSRGGFIGELFF,TGTGCCAGCAGACTCTCTCGGGGGGGCTTTATCGGGGAGCTGTTTTTT
TRBD1,NA,TRBJ2-7,TRBV2,CASSFGQGISEQYF,TGTGCCAGCAGTTTTGGACAGGGGATTAGCGAGCAGTACTTC
TRBD1,many,TRBJ2-1,TRBV29-1,CSVETHGTGLNEQFF,TGCAGCGTTGAAACTCACGGGACAGGGCTCAATGAGCAGTTCTTC
NA,NA,TRBJ1-1,TRBV5-1,CASSTLQGPYTEAFF,TGCGCCAGCAGCACCTTACAGGGACCTTACACTGAAGCTTTCTTT
NA,few,TRBJ2-4,TRBV5-5,CASSLAQNNIQYF,TGTGCCAGCAGCTTGGCACAGAATAACATTCAGTACTTC
TRBD1,many,TRBJ2-5,TRBV7-9,CASSLAGQGRETQYF,TGTGCCAGCAGCTTAGCGGGACAGGGACGAGAGACCCAGTACTTC
NA,NA,TRBJ1-1,TRBV20-1,CSAREPGRGTEAFF,TGCAGTGCTAGAGAGCCGGGAAGGGGCACTGAAGCTTTCTTT
NA,NA,TRBJ2-7,TRBV28,CASSSGTESYEQYF,TGTGCCAGCAGCTCCGGGACTGAATCCTACGAGCAGTACTTC
NA,NA,TRBJ2-2,TRBV9,CASSVRDTDTGELFF,TGTGCCAGCAGCGTCCGGGACACCGACACCGGGGAGCTGTTTTTT
NA,few,TRBJ2-1,TRBV6-2/TRBV6-3,CASTGLLHEQFF,TGTGCCAGCACCGGACTTCTGCATGAGCAGTTCTTC
NA,NA,TRBJ2-1,TRBV11-3,CASSQEGRSSSYNEQFF,TGTGCCAGCAGTCAAGAGGGGCGGTCTAGCTCCTACAATGAGCAGTTCTTC
TRBD2,NA,TRBJ2-1,TRBV3-1,CASSQGRGTSGIFYNEQFF,TGTGCCAGCAGCCAAGGTCGGGGGACTAGCGGGATATTTTACAATGAGCAGTTCTTC
NA,NA,TRBJ2-3,TRBV12-3/TRBV12-4,CASSLSGTNTDTQYF,TGTGCCAGCAGTTTGTCCGGGACAAACACAGATACGCAGTATTTT
NA,many,TRBJ1-1,TRBV12-3/TRBV12-4,CASATGWDTEAFF,TGTGCCAGTGCTACGGGATGGGACACTGAAGCTTTCTTT